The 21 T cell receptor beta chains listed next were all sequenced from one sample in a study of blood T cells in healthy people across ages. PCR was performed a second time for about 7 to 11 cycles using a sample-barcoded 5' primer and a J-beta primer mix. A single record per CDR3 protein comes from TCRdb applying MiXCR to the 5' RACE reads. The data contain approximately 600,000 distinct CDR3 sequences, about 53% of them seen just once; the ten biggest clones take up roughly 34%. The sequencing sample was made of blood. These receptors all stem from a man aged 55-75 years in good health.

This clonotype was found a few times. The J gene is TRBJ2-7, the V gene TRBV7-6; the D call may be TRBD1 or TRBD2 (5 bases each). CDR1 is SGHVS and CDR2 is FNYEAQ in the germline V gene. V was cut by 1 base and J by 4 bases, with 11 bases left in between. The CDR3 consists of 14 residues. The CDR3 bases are TGTGCCAGCAGCTTAGGGGGACGGGGATACGAGCAGTACTTC. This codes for CASSLGGRGYEQYF.

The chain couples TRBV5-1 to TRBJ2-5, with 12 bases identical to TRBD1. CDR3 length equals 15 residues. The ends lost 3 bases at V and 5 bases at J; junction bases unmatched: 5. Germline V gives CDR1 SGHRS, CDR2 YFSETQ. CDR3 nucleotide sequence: TGCGCCAGCAGCTCAACCGGGACAGGGGGCGAGACCCAGTACTTC. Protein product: CASSSTGTGGETQYF.

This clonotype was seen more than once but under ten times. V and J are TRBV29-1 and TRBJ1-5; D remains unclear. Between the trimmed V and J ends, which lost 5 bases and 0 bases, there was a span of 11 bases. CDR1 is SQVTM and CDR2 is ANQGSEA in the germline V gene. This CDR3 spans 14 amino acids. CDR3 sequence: CSVSNTNSNQPQHF. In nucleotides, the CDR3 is TGCAGCGTTTCCAACACAAATAGCAATCAGCCCCAGCATTTT.

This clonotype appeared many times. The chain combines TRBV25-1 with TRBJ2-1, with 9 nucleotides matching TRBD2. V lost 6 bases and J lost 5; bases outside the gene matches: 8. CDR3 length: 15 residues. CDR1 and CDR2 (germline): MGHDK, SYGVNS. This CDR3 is CASSATSGWDNEQFF. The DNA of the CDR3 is TGTGCCAGCAGCGCTACTAGCGGGTGGGACAATGAGCAGTTCTTC.

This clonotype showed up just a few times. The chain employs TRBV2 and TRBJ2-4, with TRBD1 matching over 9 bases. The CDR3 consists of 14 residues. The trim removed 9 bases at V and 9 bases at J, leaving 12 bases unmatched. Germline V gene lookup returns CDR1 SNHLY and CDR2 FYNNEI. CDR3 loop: CASKAGTGSGIQYF. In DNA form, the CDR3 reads TGTGCCAGTAAAGCCGGGACAGGGAGTGGCATTCAGTACTTC.

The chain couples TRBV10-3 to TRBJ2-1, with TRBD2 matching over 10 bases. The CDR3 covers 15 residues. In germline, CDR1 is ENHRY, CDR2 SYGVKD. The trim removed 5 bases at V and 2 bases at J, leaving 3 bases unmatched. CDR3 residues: CAISTSGTPYNEQFF. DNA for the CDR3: TGTGCCATCAGTACTAGCGGGACGCCCTACAATGAGCAGTTCTTC.

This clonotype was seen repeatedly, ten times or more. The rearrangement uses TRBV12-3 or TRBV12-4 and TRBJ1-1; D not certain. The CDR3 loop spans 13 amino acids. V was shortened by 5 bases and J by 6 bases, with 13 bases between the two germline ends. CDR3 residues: CASSRTTGAEAFF. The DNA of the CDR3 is TGTGCCAGCAGTAGAACGACTGGCGCTGAAGCTTTCTTT.

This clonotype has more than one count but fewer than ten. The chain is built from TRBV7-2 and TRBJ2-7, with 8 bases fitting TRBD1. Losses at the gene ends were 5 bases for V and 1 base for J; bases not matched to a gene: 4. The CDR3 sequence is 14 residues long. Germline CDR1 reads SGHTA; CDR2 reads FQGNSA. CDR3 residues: CASSTRTGSYEQYF. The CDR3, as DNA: TGTGCCAGCAGCACCCGGACAGGGTCCTACGAGCAGTACTTC.

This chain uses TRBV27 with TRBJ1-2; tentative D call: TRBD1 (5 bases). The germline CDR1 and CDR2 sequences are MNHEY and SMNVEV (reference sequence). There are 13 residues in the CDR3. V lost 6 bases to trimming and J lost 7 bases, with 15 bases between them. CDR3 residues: CASRGGTSGGYTF. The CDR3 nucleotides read TGTGCCAGCAGGGGAGGGACGTCGGGTGGCTACACCTTC.

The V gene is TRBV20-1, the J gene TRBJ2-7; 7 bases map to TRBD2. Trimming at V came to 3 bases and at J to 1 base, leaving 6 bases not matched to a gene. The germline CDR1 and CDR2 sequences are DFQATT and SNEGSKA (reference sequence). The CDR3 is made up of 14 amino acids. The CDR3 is CSARGGYGSYEQYF. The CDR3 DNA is TGCAGTGCTAGGGGAGGGTATGGGTCCTACGAGCAGTACTTC.

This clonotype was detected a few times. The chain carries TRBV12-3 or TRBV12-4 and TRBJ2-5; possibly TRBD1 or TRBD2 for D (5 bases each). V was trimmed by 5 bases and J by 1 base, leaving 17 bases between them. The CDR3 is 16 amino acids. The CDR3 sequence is CASSTPGRLTQETQYF. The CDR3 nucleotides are TGTGCCAGCAGTACTCCGGGACGGCTGACCCAAGAGACCCAGTACTTC.

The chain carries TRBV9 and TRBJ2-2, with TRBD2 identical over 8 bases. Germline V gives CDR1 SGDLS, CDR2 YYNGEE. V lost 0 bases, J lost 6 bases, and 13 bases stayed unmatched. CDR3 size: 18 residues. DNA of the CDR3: TGTGCCAGCAGCGTAGTAGCCAGCGGGGGAACCGGGGCCGGGGAGCTGTTTTTT. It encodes CASSVVASGGTGAGELFF.

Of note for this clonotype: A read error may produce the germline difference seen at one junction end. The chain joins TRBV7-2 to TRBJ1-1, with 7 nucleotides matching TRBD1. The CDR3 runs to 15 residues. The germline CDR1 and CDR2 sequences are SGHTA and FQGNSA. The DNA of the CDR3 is TGTGCTAGCAGCTTAGGGGGCGGGTTCTCGACTGAAGCTTTCTTT. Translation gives CASSLGGGFSTEAFF.

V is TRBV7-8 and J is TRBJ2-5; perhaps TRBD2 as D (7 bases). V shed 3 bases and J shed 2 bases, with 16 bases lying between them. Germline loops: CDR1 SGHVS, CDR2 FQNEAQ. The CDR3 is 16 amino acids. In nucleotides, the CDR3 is TGTGCCAGCAGCTTTATGGGGGGGGGCCATCAAGAGACCCAGTACTTC. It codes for CASSFMGGGHQETQYF.

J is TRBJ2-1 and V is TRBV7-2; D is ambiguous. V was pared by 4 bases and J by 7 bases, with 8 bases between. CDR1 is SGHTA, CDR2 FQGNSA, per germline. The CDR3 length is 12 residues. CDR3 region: CASSYFGNEQFF. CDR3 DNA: TGTGCCAGCAGCTATTTTGGGAATGAGCAGTTCTTC.

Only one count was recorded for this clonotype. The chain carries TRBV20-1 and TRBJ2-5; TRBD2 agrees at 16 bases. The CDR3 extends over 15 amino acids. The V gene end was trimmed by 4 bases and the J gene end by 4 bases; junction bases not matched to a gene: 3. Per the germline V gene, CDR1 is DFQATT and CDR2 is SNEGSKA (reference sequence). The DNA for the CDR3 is TGCAGTGCTACCGGGACTAGCGGGGGGGGAGAGACCCAGTACTTC. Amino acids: CSATGTSGGGETQYF.

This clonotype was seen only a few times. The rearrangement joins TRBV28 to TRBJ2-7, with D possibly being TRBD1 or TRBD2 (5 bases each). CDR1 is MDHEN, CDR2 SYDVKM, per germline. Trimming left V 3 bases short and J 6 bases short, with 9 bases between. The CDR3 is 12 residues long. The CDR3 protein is CASSFSGTEQYF. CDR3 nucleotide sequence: TGTGCCAGCAGTTTCTCCGGGACCGAGCAGTACTTC.

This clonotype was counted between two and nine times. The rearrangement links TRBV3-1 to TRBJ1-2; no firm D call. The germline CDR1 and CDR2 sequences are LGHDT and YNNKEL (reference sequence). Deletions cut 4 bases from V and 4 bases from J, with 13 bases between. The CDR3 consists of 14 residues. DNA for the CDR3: TGTGCCAGCAGCCCACTGTCGGCAGGCTATGGCTACACCTTC. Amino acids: CASSPLSAGYGYTF.

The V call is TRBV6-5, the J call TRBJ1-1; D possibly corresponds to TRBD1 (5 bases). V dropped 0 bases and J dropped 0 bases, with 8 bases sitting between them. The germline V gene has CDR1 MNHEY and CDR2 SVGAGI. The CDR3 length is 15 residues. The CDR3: CASSYSGDLNTEAFF. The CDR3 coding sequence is TGTGCCAGCAGTTACTCTGGGGACTTGAACACTGAAGCTTTCTTT.

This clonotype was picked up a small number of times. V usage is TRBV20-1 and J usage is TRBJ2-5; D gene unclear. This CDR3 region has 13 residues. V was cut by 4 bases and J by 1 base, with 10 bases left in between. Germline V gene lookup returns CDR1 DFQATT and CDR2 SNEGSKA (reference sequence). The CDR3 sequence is CSANKGSQETQYF. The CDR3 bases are TGCAGTGCTAATAAGGGATCCCAAGAGACCCAGTACTTC.

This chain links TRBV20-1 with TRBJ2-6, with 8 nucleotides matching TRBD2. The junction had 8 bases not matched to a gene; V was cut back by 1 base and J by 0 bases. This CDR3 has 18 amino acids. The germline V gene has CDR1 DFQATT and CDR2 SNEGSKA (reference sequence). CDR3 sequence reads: CSARVAGGSRSGANVLTF. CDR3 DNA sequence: TGCAGTGCTAGAGTCGCGGGGGGCTCCCGCTCTGGGGCCAACGTCCTGACTTTC.